Following are 22 T cell receptor beta chains from one sample sequenced in a study of T cell responses to AZD1222 COVID-19 vaccine. Method: immunoSEQ multiplex PCR; TCRdb's copy keeps in-frame clones and lacks some. The sample records about 130,000 clones, approximately 88% being singletons. This sample comprised peripheral blood, obtained on day 0 of AZD1222 vaccination. The receptors derive from an adult in good health.

The V and J genes are TRBV19 and TRBJ1-5; 9 nucleotides agree with TRBD1. V lost 5 bases to trimming and J lost 4 bases; unmatched junction nucleotides: 15. The CDR3 loop spans 18 amino acids. Germline V gene lookup returns CDR1 LNHDA and CDR2 SQIVND (reference sequence). The CDR3, as DNA: TGTGCCAGTAGTCCGAGAGGGACAGGGACTCTTACAAATCAGCCCCAGCATTTT. Its translation: CASSPRGTGTLTNQPQHF.

The chain employs TRBV6-5 and TRBJ2-5; tentative D call: TRBD2 (6 bases). Trimming removed 5 bases at V and 2 bases at J, with 12 bases between. The CDR3 has 14 amino acids. Per germline, CDR1 MNHEY and CDR2 SVGAGI. As DNA, the CDR3 is TGTGCCAGCAGTCGGGGGAGCAAACAAGAGACCCAGTACTTC. Translated: CASSRGSKQETQYF.

This clone was detected a few times. V is TRBV9 and J is TRBJ1-3; D might be TRBD1 (5 bases). Per germline, CDR1 SGDLS and CDR2 YYNGEE. The V and J ends lost 0 bases and 4 bases respectively, with 8 bases between them. This CDR3 spans 14 amino acids. The CDR3, as DNA: TGTGCCAGCAGCGTAGTCAGGGACGGAAACACCATATATTTT. Translated, it gives CASSVVRDGNTIYF. Using reference TRBV9 and TRBJ1-3 for the parts outside the CDR3, the full variable domain is DSGVTQTPKHLITATGQRVTLRCSPRSGDLSVYWYQQSLDQGLQFLIQYYNGEERAKGNILERFSAQQFPDLHSELNLSSLELGDSALYFCASSVVRDGNTIYFGEGSWLTVV.

The chain couples TRBV4-1 to TRBJ1-6; no firm D call. CDR1 and CDR2 (germline): MGHRA, YSYEKL. The CDR3 sequence is 12 residues long. V gave up 4 bases and J gave up 9 bases, with 7 bases separating them. The CDR3 bases are TGCGCCAGCAGCCTCAGCGCTTCACCCCTCCACTTT. As protein: CASSLSASPLHF.

The chain is built from TRBV7-2 and TRBJ1-1; D gene unclear. Trimming took off 5 bases at V and 1 base at J, with 11 bases between the two ends. This CDR3 is 14 amino acids long. Germline V gene data show CDR1 as SGHTA and CDR2 as FQGNSA. The CDR3 is CASSPGRGNTEAFF. As DNA, the CDR3 is TGTGCCAGCAGCCCCGGTAGAGGGAACACTGAAGCTTTCTTT.

J is TRBJ1-5 and V is TRBV28, with D possibly being TRBD1 (5 bases). With 5 bases removed from V and 7 bases from J, the gap between germline ends came to 15 bases. The germline gives CDR1 MDHEN, CDR2 SYDVKM. The CDR3 totals 14 residues. Written as DNA, the CDR3 is TGTGCCAGCAGTCCGGCAGGGTTTGACCAGCCCCAGCATTTT. Its protein product is CASSPAGFDQPQHF.

The rearrangement joins TRBV6-4 to TRBJ1-6; the match to TRBD1 covers 7 bases. The V gene end was trimmed by 8 bases and the J gene end by 7 bases; junction bases not matched to a gene: 14. This CDR3 has 16 residues. Germline CDR1 reads MRHNA; CDR2 reads SNTAGT. CDR3 region: CASLVPGTDYNSPLHF. The CDR3 nucleotides read TGTGCCAGCTTAGTCCCCGGGACAGATTACAATTCACCCCTCCACTTT.

J is TRBJ1-4 and V is TRBV19; D remains unclear. Germline CDR1 reads LNHDA; CDR2 reads SQIVND (reference sequence). V lost 4 bases to trimming and J lost 0 bases, with 9 bases between them. The CDR3 totals 15 residues. The CDR3 protein is CASSKRKTTNEKLFF. The CDR3 region has the DNA TGTGCCAGTAGTAAACGGAAGACAACTAATGAAAAACTGTTTTTT.

V is TRBV2 and J is TRBJ1-1; the D is unclear. Germline CDR1 SNHLY, CDR2 FYNNEI. The ends were cut back, 5 bases at V and 5 bases at J, with 15 bases in the middle. The CDR3 spans 14 residues. CDR3 coding DNA: TGTGCCAGCAGTTCCGGCTACGGAATTACTGAAGCTTTCTTT. It translates to CASSSGYGITEAFF.

The table lists this clone with a count of one. J is TRBJ1-1 and V is TRBV6-6; D remains ambiguous. The CDR3 spans 13 residues. Germline CDR1 and CDR2: MNHNY and SVGAGI (reference sequence). Trimming took off 4 bases at V and 3 bases at J, with 9 bases between the two ends. CDR3 loop: CASSSLRHTEAFF. CDR3 bases: TGTGCCAGCAGTTCACTCCGGCACACTGAAGCTTTCTTT.

This rearrangement joins TRBV10-3 to TRBJ1-2; 9 bases fit TRBD1. The germline V gene encodes CDR1 ENHRY and CDR2 SYGVKD. This CDR3 contains 17 residues. The trim removed 0 bases at V and 0 bases at J, leaving 5 bases unmatched. The chain's CDR3 is CAISESRTGASNYGYTF. CDR3 in DNA: TGTGCCATCAGTGAGTCCCGGACAGGGGCATCTAACTATGGCTACACCTTC.

The rearrangement links TRBV7-9 to TRBJ1-1; D is unclear. V shed 5 bases and J shed 2 bases, with 9 bases lying between them. The CDR3 consists of 13 residues. CDR1 is SEHNR and CDR2 is FQNEAQ in the germline V gene (reference sequence). CDR3 loop: CASSPGTNTEAFF. The CDR3 coding sequence is TGTGCCAGCAGCCCCGGTACAAACACTGAAGCTTTCTTT. The whole variable domain, remainder taken from reference TRBV7-9 and TRBJ1-1, is DTGVSQNPRHKITKRGQNVTFRCDPISEHNRLYWYRQTLGQGPEFLTYFQNEAQLEKSRLLSDRFSAERPKGSFSTLEIQRTEQGDSAMYLCASSPGTNTEAFFGQGTRLTVV.

V usage is TRBV18 and J usage is TRBJ2-3; a weak D match, TRBD2 (6 bases). CDR3 length: 15 amino acids. The germline CDR1 and CDR2 sequences are KGHSH and LQKENI. The V gene lost 3 bases and the J gene lost 6 bases, with 16 bases spanning the gap. The CDR3 sequence: CASSPTGDRADTQYF. As DNA, the CDR3 is TGTGCCAGCTCACCGACGGGGGACCGGGCTGATACGCAGTATTTT.

This clone was recorded at least ten times. The chain employs TRBV6-6 and TRBJ2-7; 13 nucleotides line up with TRBD2. Trimming took 5 bases from V and 0 from J; bases not matched to a gene: 16. The germline V gene encodes CDR1 MNHNY and CDR2 SVGAGI (reference sequence). The CDR3 sequence is 20 residues long. CDR3: CASSLVEPRTSGSYSYEQYF. Written as DNA, the CDR3 is TGTGCCAGCAGTCTCGTAGAACCCCGGACTAGCGGGAGTTACTCCTACGAGCAGTACTTC.

This clone came up once. This chain joins TRBV19 and TRBJ2-1, with unresolved D. Trimming left V 4 bases short and J 5 bases short, with 12 bases between. The CDR3 has 14 amino acids. CDR1 is LNHDA, CDR2 SQIVND, per germline (reference sequence). The CDR3 region is CASSSPGAHNEQFF. CDR3 nucleotide sequence: TGTGCCAGTAGTAGTCCGGGCGCACACAATGAGCAGTTCTTC.

This chain links TRBV6-5 with TRBJ2-7, with D unclear. The germline gives CDR1 MNHEY, CDR2 SVGAGI. The CDR3 has 13 residues. Trimming removed 6 bases at V and 7 bases at J, with 16 bases between. The CDR3 protein is CASSTTEGREQYF. CDR3 in DNA: TGTGCCAGCAGCACCACGGAAGGGCGGGAGCAGTACTTC.

The V call is TRBV24-1, the J call TRBJ1-1; 7 nucleotides line up with TRBD1. Germline V CDR1 and CDR2: KGHDR, SFDVKD. With V trimmed by 3 bases and J by 5 bases, 8 bases remained unmatched. This CDR3 has 15 residues. As DNA, the CDR3 is TGTGCCACCAGTGATACCCAGACAGGGAAGACTGAAGCTTTCTTT. This sequence encodes CATSDTQTGKTEAFF.

The chain combines TRBV6-6 with TRBJ1-5; 8 bases match TRBD1. The CDR3 totals 16 residues. V lost 2 bases and J lost 7; bases outside the gene matches: 10. Germline lookup yields CDR1 MNHNY and CDR2 SVGAGI (reference sequence). Here the CDR3 reads CASSYQPGGARQPQHF. The CDR3 nucleotides are TGTGCCAGCAGTTACCAGCCAGGGGGCGCGCGGCAGCCCCAGCATTTT.

The chain couples TRBV19 to TRBJ2-2; D is unresolved. CDR1 and CDR2 from the germline V gene are LNHDA and SQIVND (reference sequence). V was clipped by 3 bases and J by 6 bases, with 2 bases between them. This CDR3 comprises 11 residues. CDR3 sequence: CASSIAGELFF. Written as DNA, the CDR3 is TGTGCCAGTAGTATTGCCGGGGAGCTGTTTTTT.

The J gene is TRBJ2-7, the V gene TRBV30, with 12 bases that match TRBD1. The CDR3 runs to 15 residues. Germline V gene sequence: CDR1 GTSNPN, CDR2 SVGIG (reference sequence). V gave up 2 bases and J gave up 7 bases; unmatched junction bases: 9. The chain's CDR3 is CAWSPRGGQGAEQYF. The CDR3 region has the DNA TGTGCCTGGAGTCCCCGCGGGGGACAGGGGGCAGAGCAGTACTTC.

The J gene is TRBJ1-2, the V gene TRBV5-8, with no clear D. V gave up 0 bases and J gave up 8 bases, with 17 bases separating them. From germline, CDR1 is SGHTS and CDR2 YDEGEE. The CDR3 runs 15 residues. The CDR3 DNA sequence: TGTGCCAGCAGCTTGGGCTGGACCCGGCATTCAGGCTACACCTTC. It encodes CASSLGWTRHSGYTF.

This chain joins TRBV4-1 and TRBJ2-7, with no clear D. The germline gives CDR1 MGHRA, CDR2 YSYEKL. This CDR3 is 15 amino acids long. V was pared by 1 base and J by 0 bases, with 10 bases between. The CDR3 sequence: CASSQALSSSYEQYF. The CDR3 DNA follows: TGCGCCAGCAGCCAAGCTCTTTCGAGCTCCTACGAGCAGTACTTC.